These 15 T cell receptor beta chains share one sample of origin, sequenced in a study of lymphopenia after photon versus proton radiotherapy. Repertoires were generated with immunoSEQ multiplex PCR, while TCRdb's copy carries only in-frame clones and drops some. Among tens of thousands of clones listed, roughly 91% were seen once. This specimen was peripheral blood, taken from a patient treated with photon-based radiotherapy. The receptor source for this set is a woman in her 70s with pancreatic cancer.

The chain couples TRBV19 to TRBJ1-4; no clear D. CDR1 LNHDA and CDR2 SQIVND come from the germline V gene (reference sequence). The ends were cut back, 1 base at V and 8 bases at J, with 8 bases in the middle. This CDR3 comprises 13 residues. The CDR3: CASSIVVAEKLFF. The CDR3, as DNA: TGTGCCAGTAGTATAGTGGTGGCCGAAAAACTGTTTTTT.

V is TRBV9 and J is TRBJ1-1; D not certain. CDR3 length equals 14 residues. Per the germline V gene, CDR1 is SGDLS and CDR2 is YYNGEE. V shed 4 bases and J shed 0 bases, with 10 bases lying between them. Here the CDR3 DNA reads TGTGCCAGCAGCCCCGCCGGTCTGAACACTGAAGCTTTCTTT. This sequence encodes CASSPAGLNTEAFF.

The chain joins TRBV11-2 to TRBJ2-2, with D perhaps given as TRBD1 or TRBD2 (6 bases each). This CDR3 region has 17 residues. V was trimmed by 2 bases and J by 6 bases, leaving 19 bases between them. CDR1 and CDR2 from the germline V gene are SGHAT and FQNNGV. CDR3 nucleotides: TGTGCCAGCAGCTTAAGGAGGGGGTCTTCTTTGGCCGGGGAGCTGTTTTTT. This codes for CASSLRRGSSLAGELFF. The whole variable domain, filled in from reference TRBV11-2 and TRBJ2-2, reads EAGVAQSPRYKIIEKRQSVAFWCNPISGHATLYWYQQILGQGPKLLIQFQNNGVVDDSQLPKDRFSAERLKGVDSTLKIQPAKLEDSAVYLCASSLRRGSSLAGELFFGEGSRLTVL.

The V gene is TRBV9, the J gene TRBJ2-2, with TRBD2 as a possible D gene (5 bases). Trimming pared 2 bases from V and 6 bases from J, leaving 11 bases between. Per germline, CDR1 SGDLS and CDR2 YYNGEE. The CDR3 consists of 14 residues. In DNA, the CDR3 is TGTGCCAGCAGCGTGGAGTTAGCGTCCGGGGAGCTGTTTTTT. It is translated as CASSVELASGELFF. The full variable domain, rest sourced from reference TRBV9 and TRBJ2-2, is DSGVTQTPKHLITATGQRVTLRCSPRSGDLSVYWYQQSLDQGLQFLIQYYNGEERAKGNILERFSAQQFPDLHSELNLSSLELGDSALYFCASSVELASGELFFGEGSRLTVL.

Details on this clone: The junction does not match germline at one end; this may be a read error. This chain uses TRBV10-3 with TRBJ1-5; TRBD1 matches at 9 bases. CDR1 is ENHRY, CDR2 SYGVKD, per germline. The CDR3 runs to 15 residues. CDR3 residues: CATSIDRGSNQPQHF. The CDR3 DNA is TGTGCCACCAGTATCGACAGGGGGAGCAATCAGCCCCAGCATTTT.

The rearrangement links TRBV19 to TRBJ2-2; 7 positions agree with TRBD2. The V gene end was trimmed by 6 bases and the J gene end by 0 bases; junction bases not matched to a gene: 10. Germline CDR1 is LNHDA and CDR2 is SQIVND (reference sequence). CDR3 size: 17 residues. The CDR3 nucleotides are TGTGCCAGTAGGAGCCCTAGCGGATTCGCGAACACCGGGGAGCTGTTTTTT. Protein product: CASRSPSGFANTGELFF.

The V gene is TRBV4-2, the J gene TRBJ2-7; D is unclear. The CDR3 is made up of 15 amino acids. V lost 0 bases to trimming and J lost 1 base, with 10 bases between them. Germline CDR1 reads LGHNA; CDR2 reads YNFKEQ. The chain's CDR3 is CASSQELSDSYEQYF. CDR3 DNA: TGTGCCAGCAGCCAAGAATTAAGCGATTCCTACGAGCAGTACTTC.

The chain uses TRBV11-2 and TRBJ2-5; no clear D gene. V was trimmed by 4 bases and J by 1 base, leaving 7 bases between them. Germline CDR1 is SGHAT and CDR2 is FQNNGV. CDR3 length: 13 amino acids. Here the CDR3 DNA reads TGTGCCAGCAGCTCCCTTACCCAAGAGACCCAGTACTTC. It yields the protein CASSSLTQETQYF.

The gene calls are TRBV4-2 and TRBJ2-5; 10 bases are a match to TRBD2. The V gene's germline CDR1 is LGHNA and CDR2 YNFKEQ. This CDR3 spans 16 amino acids. J gave up 1 base and V 0 bases, and 2 bases lay outside the gene matches. The CDR3 bases are TGTGCCAGCAGCCAAGACCCTAGCGGGAGCCAAGAGACCCAGTACTTC. Translated: CASSQDPSGSQETQYF.

The chain recombines TRBV7-2 with TRBJ2-4; the match to TRBD1 covers 9 bases. The CDR3 length is 14 residues. V shed 3 bases and J 8 bases; nucleotides not matched to a gene: 5. Germline CDR1 reads SGHTA; CDR2 reads FQGNSA. The CDR3 DNA reads TGTGCCAGCAGCTTGGGGACAGGGTGGGACATTCAGTACTTC. Protein sequence: CASSLGTGWDIQYF.

The chain is built from TRBV7-8 and TRBJ2-4; no definite D call. CDR1 SGHVS and CDR2 FQNEAQ come from the germline V gene. V lost 3 bases and J lost 0, with 9 bases in between. The CDR3 extends over 15 amino acids. CDR3 nucleotide sequence: TGTGCCAGCAGCTTTGGCCGGCTAGCCAAAAACATTCAGTACTTC. Residues: CASSFGRLAKNIQYF.

The chain employs TRBV6-5 and TRBJ2-7, with D perhaps being TRBD1 or TRBD2 (5 bases each). Trimming shortened V by 0 bases and J by 1 base, and 10 bases separated the two germline ends. Germline V gene data show CDR1 as MNHEY and CDR2 as SVGAGI. The CDR3 is 15 amino acids. The CDR3 coding sequence is TGTGCCAGCAGTTACTCGAGGGACCAGTCCTACGAGCAGTACTTC. Protein product: CASSYSRDQSYEQYF.

The CDR3 here is CASRDWAYEQYF. DNA of the CDR3: TGTGCCAGCAGGGATTGGGCCTACGAGCAGTACTTC. V usage is TRBV6-5 and J usage is TRBJ2-7; D is unresolved. Germline V gene lookup returns CDR1 MNHEY and CDR2 SVGAGI. The CDR3 covers 12 residues. With 6 bases removed from V and 2 bases from J, the gap between germline ends came to 8 bases.

The chain is built from TRBV2 and TRBJ1-2, with 8 nucleotides matching TRBD1. CDR1 and CDR2 from the germline V gene are SNHLY and FYNNEI. This CDR3 has 17 amino acids. V trimming: 5 bases; J trimming: 4 bases; junction bases outside the gene matches: 15. This chain's CDR3 is CASSRSYPGQAFYGYTF. In DNA, the CDR3 is TGTGCCAGCAGTCGGTCCTATCCGGGACAGGCTTTCTATGGCTACACCTTC.

The chain has TRBV2 and TRBJ2-2; D is possibly TRBD1 (5 bases). This CDR3 comprises 13 residues. CDR1 and CDR2 (germline): SNHLY, FYNNEI. Trimming removed 4 bases from V and 4 bases from J, with 7 bases in between. DNA for the CDR3: TGTGCCAGCAGTGGACAGACCACCGGGGAGCTGTTTTTT. It is translated as CASSGQTTGELFF.